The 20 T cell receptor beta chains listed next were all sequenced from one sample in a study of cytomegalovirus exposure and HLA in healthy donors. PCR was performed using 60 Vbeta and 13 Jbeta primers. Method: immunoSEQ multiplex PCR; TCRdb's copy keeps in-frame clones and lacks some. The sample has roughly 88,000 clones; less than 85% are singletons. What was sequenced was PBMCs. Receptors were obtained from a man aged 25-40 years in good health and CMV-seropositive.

The CDR3 region is CASGLVRDGETPKNYGYTF. Here the CDR3 DNA reads TGTGCTAGTGGTTTGGTACGGGATGGGGAGACACCGAAGAACTATGGCTACACCTTC. This chain uses TRBV12-5 with TRBJ1-2; D uncertain. CDR1 is LGHNT, CDR2 FRNRAP, per germline. V was pared by 0 bases and J by 2 bases, with 22 bases between. The CDR3 extends over 19 amino acids.

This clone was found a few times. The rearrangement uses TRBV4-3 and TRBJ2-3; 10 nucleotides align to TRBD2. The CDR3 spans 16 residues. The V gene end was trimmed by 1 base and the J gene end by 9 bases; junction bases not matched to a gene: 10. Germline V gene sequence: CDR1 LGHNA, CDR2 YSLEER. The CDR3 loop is CASSQALSSGRRTQYF. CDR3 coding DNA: TGCGCCAGCAGCCAAGCCCTGAGTAGCGGGAGGAGGACGCAGTATTTT.

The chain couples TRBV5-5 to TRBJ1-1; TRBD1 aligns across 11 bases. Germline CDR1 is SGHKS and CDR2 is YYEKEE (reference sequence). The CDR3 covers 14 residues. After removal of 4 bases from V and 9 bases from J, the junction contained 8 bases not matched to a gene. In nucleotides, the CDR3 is TGTGCCAGCAGCGGGACGGACAGGGGGCACAAAGCTTTCTTT. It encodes CASSGTDRGHKAFF.

As DNA, the CDR3 is TGCGCCAGCAGCTTGGTGTCAGCGGACACAGATACGCAGTATTTT. Encoded protein: CASSLVSADTDTQYF. The V and J genes are TRBV5-1 and TRBJ2-3; maybe TRBD2 (5 bases). V was clipped by 0 bases and J by 2 bases, with 10 bases between them. Germline CDR1 reads SGHRS; CDR2 reads YFSETQ. The CDR3 has 15 amino acids.

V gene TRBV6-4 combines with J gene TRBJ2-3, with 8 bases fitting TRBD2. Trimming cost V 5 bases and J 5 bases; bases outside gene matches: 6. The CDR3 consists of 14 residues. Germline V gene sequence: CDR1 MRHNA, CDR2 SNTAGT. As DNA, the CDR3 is TGTGCCAGCAGTTTGCGGGGGGATATAGATACGCAGTATTTT. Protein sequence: CASSLRGDIDTQYF.

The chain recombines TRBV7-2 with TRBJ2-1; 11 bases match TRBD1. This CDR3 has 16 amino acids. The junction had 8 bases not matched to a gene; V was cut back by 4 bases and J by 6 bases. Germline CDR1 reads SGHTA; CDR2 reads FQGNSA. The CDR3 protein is CASSSSTGTGGNEQFF. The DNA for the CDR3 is TGTGCCAGCAGCTCATCGACAGGGACAGGGGGCAATGAGCAGTTCTTC.

The CDR3 DNA reads as TGTGCCAGCAGCCAAGTCCGGGGGTGGGATACTGAAGCTTTCTTT. It is translated as CASSQVRGWDTEAFF. The rearrangement uses TRBV14 and TRBJ1-1, with a tentative D call TRBD1 (5 bases). V was trimmed by 1 base and J by 5 bases, leaving 14 bases between them. The CDR3 has 15 amino acids. Germline CDR1 reads SGHDN; CDR2 reads FVKESK. The variable domain in full, with the rest retrieved from reference TRBV14 and TRBJ1-1, is EAGVTQFPSHSVIEKGQTVTLRCDPISGHDNLYWYRRVMGKEIKFLLHFVKESKQDESGMPNNRFLAERTGGTYSTLKVQPAELEDSGVYFCASSQVRGWDTEAFFGQGTRLTVV.

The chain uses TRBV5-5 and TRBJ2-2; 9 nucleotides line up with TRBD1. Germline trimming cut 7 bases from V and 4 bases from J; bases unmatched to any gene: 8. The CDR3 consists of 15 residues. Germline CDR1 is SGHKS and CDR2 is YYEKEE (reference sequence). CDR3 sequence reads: CASAYRDRATGELFF. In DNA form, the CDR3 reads TGTGCCAGCGCATACCGGGACAGGGCCACCGGGGAGCTGTTTTTT.

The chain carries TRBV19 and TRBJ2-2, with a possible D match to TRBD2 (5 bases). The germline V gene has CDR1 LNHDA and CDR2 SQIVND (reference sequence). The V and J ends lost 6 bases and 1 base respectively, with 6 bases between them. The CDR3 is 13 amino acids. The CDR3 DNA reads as TGTGCCAGTAGCGGACTGAACACCGGGGAGCTGTTTTTT. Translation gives CASSGLNTGELFF.

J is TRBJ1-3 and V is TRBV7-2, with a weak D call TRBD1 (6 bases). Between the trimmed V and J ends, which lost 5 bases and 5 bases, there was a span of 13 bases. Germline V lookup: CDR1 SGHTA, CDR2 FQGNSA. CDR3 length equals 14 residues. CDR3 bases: TGTGCCAGCAGCCCCTCGGGACAAAGAAACACCATATATTTT. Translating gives CASSPSGQRNTIYF.

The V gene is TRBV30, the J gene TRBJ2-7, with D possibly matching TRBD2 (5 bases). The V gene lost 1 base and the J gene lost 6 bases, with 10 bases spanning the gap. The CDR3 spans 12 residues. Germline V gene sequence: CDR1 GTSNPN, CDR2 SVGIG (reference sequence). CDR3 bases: TGTGCCTGGAGTGATTCTGGACTCGAGCAGTACTTC. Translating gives CAWSDSGLEQYF.

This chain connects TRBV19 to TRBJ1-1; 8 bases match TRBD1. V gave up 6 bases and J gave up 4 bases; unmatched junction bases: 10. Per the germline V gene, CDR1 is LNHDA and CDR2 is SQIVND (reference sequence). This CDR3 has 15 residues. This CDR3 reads CASRNTGGVVTEAFF. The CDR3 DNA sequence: TGTGCCAGTAGGAACACAGGGGGAGTGGTCACTGAAGCTTTCTTT.

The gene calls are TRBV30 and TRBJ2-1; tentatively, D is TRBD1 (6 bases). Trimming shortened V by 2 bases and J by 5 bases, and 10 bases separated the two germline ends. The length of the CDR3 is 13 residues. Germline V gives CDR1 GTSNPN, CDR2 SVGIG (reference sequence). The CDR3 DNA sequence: TGTGCCTGGAGTCCCGACAGGCACAATGAGCAGTTCTTC. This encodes CAWSPDRHNEQFF.

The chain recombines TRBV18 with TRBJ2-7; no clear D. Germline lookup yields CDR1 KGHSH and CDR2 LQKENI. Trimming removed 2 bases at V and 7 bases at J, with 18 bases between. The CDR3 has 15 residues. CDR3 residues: CASSPNVNGLREQYF. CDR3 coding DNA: TGTGCCAGCTCACCAAACGTCAATGGTTTGAGGGAGCAGTACTTC.

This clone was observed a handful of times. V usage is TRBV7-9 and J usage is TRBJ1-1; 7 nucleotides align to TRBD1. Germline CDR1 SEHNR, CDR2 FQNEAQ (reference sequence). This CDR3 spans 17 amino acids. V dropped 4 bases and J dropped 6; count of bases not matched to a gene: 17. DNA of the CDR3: TGTGCCAGCAGCTCTAACAGGGGTGAGGGGAACTGGGCTGAAGCTTTCTTT. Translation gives CASSSNRGEGNWAEAFF.

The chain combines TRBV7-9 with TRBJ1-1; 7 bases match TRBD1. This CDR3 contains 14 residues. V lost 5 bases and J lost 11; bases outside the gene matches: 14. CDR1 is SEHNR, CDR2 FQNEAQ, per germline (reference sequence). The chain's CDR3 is CASSARDSHNRAFF. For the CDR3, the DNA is TGTGCCAGCAGCGCACGGGACAGCCACAATAGGGCTTTCTTT.

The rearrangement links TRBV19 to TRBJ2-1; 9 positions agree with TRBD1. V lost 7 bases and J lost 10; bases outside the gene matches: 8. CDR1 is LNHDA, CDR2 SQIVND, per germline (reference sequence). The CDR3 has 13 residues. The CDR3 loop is CASIRTGDGEQFF. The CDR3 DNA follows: TGTGCCAGTATCCGGACAGGGGATGGCGAGCAGTTCTTC.

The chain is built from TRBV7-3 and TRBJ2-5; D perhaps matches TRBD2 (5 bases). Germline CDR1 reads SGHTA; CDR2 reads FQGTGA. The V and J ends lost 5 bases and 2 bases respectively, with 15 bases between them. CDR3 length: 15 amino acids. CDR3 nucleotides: TGTGCCAGCAGCCAAGGGCGGCGGGTTCAAGAGACCCAGTACTTC. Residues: CASSQGRRVQETQYF.

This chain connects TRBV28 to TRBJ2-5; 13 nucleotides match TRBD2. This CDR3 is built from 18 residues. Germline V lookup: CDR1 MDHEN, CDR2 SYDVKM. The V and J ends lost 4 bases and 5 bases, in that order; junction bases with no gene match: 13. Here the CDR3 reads CASSSSGLAGDYYETQYF. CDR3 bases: TGTGCCAGCAGTTCTTCAGGACTAGCGGGAGATTATTACGAGACCCAGTACTTC.

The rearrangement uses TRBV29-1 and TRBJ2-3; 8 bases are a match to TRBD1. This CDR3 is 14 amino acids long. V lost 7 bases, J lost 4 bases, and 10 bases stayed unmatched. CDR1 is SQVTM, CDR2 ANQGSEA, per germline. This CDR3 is CSALMDRAPDTQYF. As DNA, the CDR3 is TGCAGCGCCCTGATGGACAGGGCCCCAGATACGCAGTATTTT.